This T cell receptor (beta chain) is from a study of CD4 T cells in relation to SARS-CoV-2 and coronaviruses. Turning to the study itself: Controls used an HIV-1 Nef peptide pool or no peptide. Notes on the study in general: Crossreactivity was assessed only for spike protein, not other viral proteins. In around three fifths of donors, memory CD4+ clonotypes crossrecognized SARS-CoV-2 and at least one common cold coronavirus spike.

The CDR3 spans 14 residues. Germline V gene sequence: CDR1 KGHSH, CDR2 LQKENI. J lost 6 bases, V lost 1 base, and 3 bases had no gene match. Some clones are missing from TCRdb's copy, which holds only in-frame ones; the method was immunoSEQ multiplex PCR. The top ten hold 15% to 18% of the sample, which has about 19,000 clones, roughly 80% seen once. Comments on this clone: Its cognate antigen is unknown.

CD4+ T cells from unexposed donors were obtained before the COVID-19 pandemic (2011-2018). CD4+ T cells were isolated from the cells after around 9 days of culture. As cell numbers allowed, unexposed-donor CD4+ T cells faced SARS-CoV-2 S/N and four cold-coronavirus spikes. The source of this sequence is a human donor in good health. The chain uses TRBV18 and TRBJ2-1; TRBD1 matches at 7 bases. Sample: CD4+ T cells from PBMCs, cultured in vitro. CDR3 in DNA: TGTGCCAGCTCACCACAGGGGGCAGGCAATGAGCAGTTCTTC. It is translated as CASSPQGAGNEQFF.